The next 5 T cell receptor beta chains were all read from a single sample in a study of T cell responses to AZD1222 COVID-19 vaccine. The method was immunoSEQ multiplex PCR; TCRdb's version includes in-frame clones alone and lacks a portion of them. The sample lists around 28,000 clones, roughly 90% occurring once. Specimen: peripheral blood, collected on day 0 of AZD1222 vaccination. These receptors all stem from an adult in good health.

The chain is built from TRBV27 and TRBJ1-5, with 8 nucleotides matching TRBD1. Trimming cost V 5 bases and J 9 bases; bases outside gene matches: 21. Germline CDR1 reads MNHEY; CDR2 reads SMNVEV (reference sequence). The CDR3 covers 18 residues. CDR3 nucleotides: TGTGCCAGCAGTCCTCACCTAGTGGACAGGGAGATGATAAGGCCCCAGCATTTT. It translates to CASSPHLVDREMIRPQHF.

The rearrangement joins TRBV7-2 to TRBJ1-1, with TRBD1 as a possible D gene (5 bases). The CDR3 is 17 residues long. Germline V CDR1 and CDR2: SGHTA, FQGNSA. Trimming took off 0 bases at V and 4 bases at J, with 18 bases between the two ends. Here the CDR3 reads CASSLAGKGRRSTEAFF. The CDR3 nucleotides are TGTGCCAGCAGCTTAGCGGGCAAGGGGCGCCGGAGCACTGAAGCTTTCTTT.

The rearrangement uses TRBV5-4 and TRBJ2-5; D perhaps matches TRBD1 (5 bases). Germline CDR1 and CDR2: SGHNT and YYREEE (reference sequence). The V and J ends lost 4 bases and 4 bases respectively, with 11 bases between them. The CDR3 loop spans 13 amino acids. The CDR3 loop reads CASSLQARETQYF. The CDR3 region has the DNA TGTGCCAGCAGCCTACAGGCTCGAGAGACCCAGTACTTC.

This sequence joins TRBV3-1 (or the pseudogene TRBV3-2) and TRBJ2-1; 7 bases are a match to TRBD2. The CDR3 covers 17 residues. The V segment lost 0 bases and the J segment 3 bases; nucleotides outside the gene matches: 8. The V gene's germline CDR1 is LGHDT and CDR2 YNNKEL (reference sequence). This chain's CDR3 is CASSQDPSSGGYNEQFF. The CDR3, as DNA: TGTGCCAGCAGCCAAGACCCCTCTAGCGGAGGCTACAATGAGCAGTTCTTC.

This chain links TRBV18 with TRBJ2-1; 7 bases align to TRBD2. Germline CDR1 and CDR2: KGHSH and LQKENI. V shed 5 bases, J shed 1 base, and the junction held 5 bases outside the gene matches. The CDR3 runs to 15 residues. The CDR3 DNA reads TGTGCCAGCTCAGCAGGCGGGGGATCCTACAATGAGCAGTTCTTC. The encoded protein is CASSAGGGSYNEQFF.